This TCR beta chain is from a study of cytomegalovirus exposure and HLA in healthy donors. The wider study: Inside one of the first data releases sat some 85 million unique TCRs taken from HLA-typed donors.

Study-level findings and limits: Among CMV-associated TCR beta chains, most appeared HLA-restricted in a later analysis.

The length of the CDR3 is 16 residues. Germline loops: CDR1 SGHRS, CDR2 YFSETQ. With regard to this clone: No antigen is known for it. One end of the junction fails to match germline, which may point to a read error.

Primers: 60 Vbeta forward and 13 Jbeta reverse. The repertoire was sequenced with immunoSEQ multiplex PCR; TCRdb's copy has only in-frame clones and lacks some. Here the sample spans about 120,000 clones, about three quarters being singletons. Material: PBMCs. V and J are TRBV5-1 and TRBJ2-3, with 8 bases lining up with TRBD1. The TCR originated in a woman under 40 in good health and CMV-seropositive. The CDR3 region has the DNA TGCGCCAGCAGCTCCGCGGACAGGGTGTGGACAGATGCGCAGTATTTT. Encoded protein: CASSSADRVWTDAQYF.